This T cell receptor (beta chain) was observed in a study of blood T cells in healthy people across ages. Sample-barcoded 5' priming and a J-beta primer mix drove a second PCR of about 7 to 12 cycles. MiXCR, applied by TCRdb to the 5' RACE reads, yields one record per CDR3 protein. This table holds 1.5 million to 2 million distinct CDR3 sequences, 49% found once. This clonotype was picked up a small number of times. Aged roughly 6 to 100, donors were systemically healthy Caucasians from Russia. This CDR3 contains 16 residues. Trimming cost V 6 bases and J 3 bases, with 23 bases left between them. CDR1 DFQATT and CDR2 SNEGSKA come from the germline V gene (reference sequence).

The chain carries TRBV20-1 and TRBJ2-5; D may correspond to TRBD1 or TRBD2 (5 bases each). The TCR was taken from a woman between 35 and 50 years old in good health. The specimen was blood. CDR3 sequence: CSATGTSMGIEETQYF. The CDR3 DNA reads TGCAGTGCAACCGGGACCTCTATGGGGATTGAAGAGACCCAGTACTTC.